The 9 T cell receptor beta chains reported below all come from one sample, sequenced in a study. Each CDR3 protein gets one entry after TCRdb re-called the 5' RACE reads with MiXCR. This sample carries 50,000 to 75,000 distinct CDR3 sequences, about 20% of them seen once, and the ten largest clones take 2.5% to 3.5%. The source material was memory CD4+ T cells sorted from a lymph node. Subset here: memory CD4+ T cells, CD4+CD45RO+CD25-. Receptors were obtained from a female donor with breast cancer.

This chain connects TRBV5-1 to TRBJ2-5; no reliable D call. The CDR3 runs 13 residues. Deletions cut 5 bases from V and 2 bases from J, with 10 bases between. The germline V gene encodes CDR1 SGHRS and CDR2 YFSETQ. CDR3 sequence reads: CASRGLSQETQYF. The CDR3, as DNA: TGCGCCAGCAGAGGCCTCTCGCAAGAGACCCAGTACTTC.

As regards this clonotype: One end of the junction fails to match germline, which may point to a read error. V and J are TRBV6-5 and TRBJ1-2; perhaps TRBD1 as D (6 bases). Germline CDR1 and CDR2: MNHEY and SVGAGI. The CDR3 length is 14 residues. The CDR3 region has the DNA TGTACCAGCGGCCTCCGGGACAATCAGGAAGGCTACACCTTC. Amino acid sequence: CTSGLRDNQEGYTF.

The chain is built from TRBV9 and TRBJ2-7; D tentatively fits TRBD1 or TRBD2 (5 bases each). Trimming shortened V by 4 bases and J by 0 bases, and 17 bases separated the two germline ends. Germline V CDR1 and CDR2: SGDLS, YYNGEE. The CDR3 has 16 residues. CDR3 amino acids: CASSPEWDASSYEQYF. The DNA of the CDR3 is TGTGCCAGCAGCCCAGAGTGGGACGCTAGCTCCTACGAGCAGTACTTC.

V and J are TRBV5-5 and TRBJ1-1; D not certain. Trimming shortened V by 1 base and J by 1 base, and 8 bases separated the two germline ends. The CDR3 is made up of 14 amino acids. Looked up from germline, CDR1 is SGHKS and CDR2 is YYEKEE (reference sequence). In DNA form, the CDR3 reads TGTGCCAGCAGCTTGTTTTTGGGGAACACTGAAGCTTTCTTT. Translating gives CASSLFLGNTEAFF.

This rearrangement joins TRBV12-3 or TRBV12-4 to TRBJ2-1; possibly TRBD1 for D (5 bases). This CDR3 is 14 amino acids long. V shed 2 bases and J shed 6 bases, with 11 bases lying between them. The CDR3 DNA reads as TGTGCCAGCAGTTTAAAGGTTAGGGGCAATGAGCAGTTCTTC. Its translation: CASSLKVRGNEQFF.

The CDR3 DNA follows: TGTGCCACCAGTGATTCGAAAATACGTTCCGGCTACACCTTC. It encodes CATSDSKIRSGYTF. The J gene is TRBJ1-2, the V gene TRBV24-1; D is unclear. The CDR3 totals 14 residues. CDR1 is KGHDR, CDR2 SFDVKD, per germline. V was clipped by 2 bases and J by 8 bases, with 14 bases between them.

The table lists this clonotype with many counts. The V gene is TRBV20-1, the J gene TRBJ2-7; 7 bases match TRBD1. J gave up 3 bases and V 8 bases, and 10 bases lay outside the gene matches. CDR3 length: 13 residues. The germline V gene has CDR1 DFQATT and CDR2 SNEGSKA (reference sequence). The CDR3: CSPQGGRDYEQYF. CDR3 DNA: TGCAGTCCCCAAGGGGGCAGAGACTACGAGCAGTACTTC.

This clonotype was recorded at least ten times. The V and J genes are TRBV5-1 and TRBJ2-5, with 14 bases identical to TRBD2. CDR1 and CDR2 (germline): SGHRS, YFSETQ. Germline trimming cut 4 bases from V and 4 bases from J; bases unmatched to any gene: 6. CDR3 length: 16 residues. This CDR3 reads CASSPGLAGEAETQYF. As DNA, the CDR3 is TGCGCCAGCAGCCCGGGACTAGCGGGAGAAGCAGAGACCCAGTACTTC.

This clonotype was counted ten times or more. The rearrangement joins TRBV7-3 to TRBJ1-4; no definite D call. The germline V gene has CDR1 SGHTA and CDR2 FQGTGA. Trimming cost V 6 bases and J 8 bases, with 16 bases left between them. The CDR3 sequence is 14 residues long. The DNA for the CDR3 is TGTGCCAGCAGACGTCGAGGGATGGGCGAAAAACTGTTTTTT. Translating it yields CASRRRGMGEKLFF.